These 10 T cell receptor beta chains share one sample of origin, sequenced in a study of CD8 T cells in Susac syndrome. Reverse transcription of roughly 0.5 to 1 ug RNA used random hexamers. TCRdb reanalysed the immunoSEQ multiplex PCR reads using MiXCR and keeps one entry per CDR3 protein. The table lists approximately 150,000 distinct CDR3 sequences, approximately 94% of them singletons. The sample consisted of CD4+ T cells from PBMCs. All receptors derive from a human donor in good health.

The chain combines TRBV3-1 with TRBJ2-3; D perhaps matches TRBD2 (5 bases). CDR1 and CDR2 from the germline V gene are LGHDT and YNNKEL (reference sequence). The V gene lost 4 bases and the J gene lost 3 bases, with 11 bases spanning the gap. The CDR3 extends over 14 amino acids. For the CDR3, the DNA is TGTGCCAGCAGCCGGGTGGGAGTGACAGATACGCAGTATTTT. Protein product: CASSRVGVTDTQYF.

The V gene is TRBV5-1, the J gene TRBJ1-2; maybe TRBD1 (5 bases). This CDR3 is 15 amino acids long. Trimming left V 3 bases short and J 1 base short, with 13 bases between. The V gene's germline CDR1 is SGHRS and CDR2 YFSETQ. The CDR3 sequence is CASSSGQTVNYGYTF. The CDR3 region has the DNA TGCGCCAGCAGCTCGGGGCAGACCGTTAACTATGGCTACACCTTC.

This clonotype was seen more than once but under ten times. The chain employs TRBV29-1 and TRBJ2-7, with D perhaps assigned TRBD1 or TRBD2 (5 bases each). Trimming took 3 bases from V and 2 from J, leaving 8 bases between them. The CDR3 is 12 residues long. The V gene's germline CDR1 is SQVTM and CDR2 ANQGSEA. The chain's CDR3 is CSVEGEPYEQYF. Written as DNA, the CDR3 is TGCAGCGTTGAGGGGGAACCCTACGAGCAGTACTTC.

The chain joins TRBV7-9 to TRBJ2-6; D is uncertain. Germline-derived CDR1 and CDR2 are SEHNR and FQNEAQ (reference sequence). V shed 4 bases and J shed 2 bases, with 3 bases lying between them. The CDR3 is 13 residues long. This chain's CDR3 is CASSSTGANVLTF. In DNA, the CDR3 is TGTGCCAGCAGCTCGACTGGGGCCAACGTCCTGACTTTC.

J is TRBJ2-7 and V is TRBV18, with TRBD1 matching 7 bases. V dropped 3 bases and J dropped 3; count of bases not matched to a gene: 11. Germline CDR1 and CDR2: KGHSH and LQKENI. The CDR3 consists of 16 residues. This CDR3 reads CASSPGISGGLYEQYF. The CDR3 region has the DNA TGTGCCAGCTCACCCGGAATTTCAGGGGGTCTCTACGAGCAGTACTTC.

The chain is built from TRBV6-1 and TRBJ1-5; D is uncertain. Germline V gives CDR1 MNHNS, CDR2 SASEGT. This CDR3 region has 13 residues. V was cut by 4 bases and J by 0 bases, with 4 bases left in between. DNA of the CDR3: TGTGCCAGCAGTGTCGTTAGCAATCAGCCCCAGCATTTT. This sequence encodes CASSVVSNQPQHF.

The chain combines TRBV5-4 with TRBJ1-1; possible D gene TRBD1, 6 bases. The V end was cut by 1 base, the J end by 3 bases, with 10 bases between. CDR1 SGHNT and CDR2 YYREEE come from the germline V gene (reference sequence). There are 14 residues in the CDR3. This CDR3 is CASSLRGRDTEAFF. The CDR3 DNA is TGTGCCAGCAGCTTGAGGGGGAGGGACACTGAAGCTTTCTTT.

The chain links TRBV3-1 to TRBJ1-1; D is unclear. Trimming shortened V by 7 bases and J by 1 base, and 10 bases separated the two germline ends. The V gene's germline CDR1 is LGHDT and CDR2 YNNKEL (reference sequence). This CDR3 has 13 amino acids. The chain's CDR3 is CASTGVRNTEAFF. The DNA of the CDR3 is TGTGCCAGCACAGGCGTGAGGAACACTGAAGCTTTCTTT.

The rearrangement uses TRBV18 and TRBJ2-7; D is tentatively TRBD1 or TRBD2 (5 bases each). Germline CDR1 and CDR2: KGHSH and LQKENI. The CDR3 consists of 13 residues. The V end lost 5 bases, the J end lost 0 bases, and 8 bases lay between the germline ends. The DNA of the CDR3 is TGTGCCAGCTCAGAGGGGAGCTCCTACGAGCAGTACTTC. Translating gives CASSEGSSYEQYF.

This chain joins TRBV9 and TRBJ2-3; TRBD1 might be the D (5 bases). Trimming stripped 2 bases from V and 4 bases from J, with 11 bases between. From germline, CDR1 is SGDLS and CDR2 YYNGEE. This CDR3 contains 14 residues. The CDR3 reads CASSVQGLSDTQYF. CDR3 coding DNA: TGTGCCAGCAGCGTGCAGGGTTTGTCAGATACGCAGTATTTT.